Below, 14 T cell receptor beta chains from the same sample are listed, as sequenced in a study of PD-1 blockade in classical Hodgkin lymphoma. Assay: immunoSEQ multiplex PCR; the TCRdb copy retains only in-frame clones and omits some. This sample has 20,000 to 30,000 clones; around 80% occur once, and the top ten carry around 7%. After autologous stem cell transplantation all patients relapsed, and prior brentuximab vedotin exposure differed between cohorts. The source was peripheral blood mononuclear cells (PBMCs), collected at baseline. The receptors shown here come from a human donor with classical Hodgkin lymphoma.

The rearrangement uses TRBV28 and TRBJ2-5, with D unresolved. CDR1 and CDR2 from the germline V gene are MDHEN and SYDVKM. The V and J ends lost 4 bases and 7 bases respectively, with 10 bases between them. The CDR3 has 12 amino acids. CDR3 sequence reads: CASSSTFWTQYF. Written as DNA, the CDR3 is TGTGCCAGCAGTTCAACATTTTGGACCCAGTACTTC.

The chain recombines TRBV2 with TRBJ1-6; D is ambiguous. This CDR3 is 13 amino acids long. Germline V gives CDR1 SNHLY, CDR2 FYNNEI. V was cut by 2 bases and J by 14 bases, with 13 bases left in between. The CDR3 loop reads CASSESSGSSLHF. The CDR3 nucleotides read TGTGCCAGCAGTGAATCGTCCGGTTCGTCCCTCCACTTT.

The chain links TRBV7-8 to TRBJ2-5, with 9 bases that match TRBD1. With V trimmed by 2 bases and J by 4 bases, 8 bases remained unmatched. The germline CDR1 and CDR2 sequences are SGHVS and FQNEAQ. This CDR3 region has 16 residues. The chain's CDR3 is CASSLFQQGARETQYF. CDR3 in DNA: TGTGCCAGCAGCTTATTTCAACAGGGGGCCCGAGAGACCCAGTACTTC.

This chain joins TRBV29-1 and TRBJ1-1; 7 bases match TRBD1. The V segment lost 7 bases and the J segment 2 bases; nucleotides outside the gene matches: 19. CDR1 is SQVTM and CDR2 is ANQGSEA in the germline V gene. The CDR3 has 17 amino acids. The CDR3 sequence is CSAQGLTGFAINTEAFF. In nucleotides, the CDR3 is TGCAGCGCCCAAGGGCTGACAGGGTTCGCCATTAACACTGAAGCTTTCTTT.

The chain recombines TRBV5-1 with TRBJ2-3; 13 bases fit TRBD2. The junction had 3 bases not matched to a gene; V was cut back by 3 bases and J by 2 bases. The length of the CDR3 is 16 residues. Germline CDR1 reads SGHRS; CDR2 reads YFSETQ. The CDR3 bases are TGCGCCAGCAGCTCGGGACTAGCGGGGAACACAGATACGCAGTATTTT. As protein: CASSSGLAGNTDTQYF.

The chain is built from TRBV5-1 and TRBJ1-1; maybe TRBD1 (5 bases). CDR1 and CDR2 from the germline V gene are SGHRS and YFSETQ. V was cut by 0 bases and J by 2 bases, with 8 bases left in between. This CDR3 has 14 amino acids. The chain's CDR3 is CASSLAQGNTEAFF. The CDR3 DNA reads TGCGCCAGCAGCTTGGCGCAGGGTAACACTGAAGCTTTCTTT.

This clone showed up just once. The chain joins TRBV11-2 to TRBJ2-1; unclear D gene. Germline assignment: CDR1 SGHAT and CDR2 FQNNGV. V was trimmed by 2 bases and J by 5 bases, leaving 13 bases between them. This CDR3 is 15 amino acids long. The chain's CDR3 is CASSLSLAGHNEQFF. CDR3 DNA: TGTGCCAGCAGCTTATCATTGGCAGGCCACAATGAGCAGTTCTTC.

This rearrangement joins TRBV5-6 to TRBJ2-1, with 8 nucleotides matching TRBD2. With 4 bases clipped from V and 9 bases from J, the junction kept 9 bases outside the gene matches. This CDR3 has 14 residues. Germline V gene lookup returns CDR1 SGHDT and CDR2 YYEEEE. The CDR3 bases are TGTGCCAGCAGCCCTACGGGGGGGCGGGGTGAGCAGTTCTTC. Amino acid sequence: CASSPTGGRGEQFF.

The chain joins TRBV7-2 to TRBJ2-2, with 7 bases lining up with TRBD2. The V gene end was trimmed by 6 bases and the J gene end by 2 bases; junction bases not matched to a gene: 9. Germline-derived CDR1 and CDR2 are SGHTA and FQGNSA. CDR3 length equals 16 residues. CDR3 nucleotide sequence: TGTGCCAGCAGAACTTTAAGGGAGGGAAACACCGGGGAGCTGTTTTTT. Residues: CASRTLREGNTGELFF.

This chain connects TRBV5-1 to TRBJ1-3; TRBD1 agrees at 11 bases. Germline CDR1 is SGHRS and CDR2 is YFSETQ. V was clipped by 3 bases and J by 2 bases; unmatched bases: 1. CDR3 size: 15 residues. CDR3 sequence (DNA): TGCGCCAGCAGCTCGGACAGGGGGCCTGGAAACACCATATATTTT. Translation gives CASSSDRGPGNTIYF. Full variable domain (remainder filled in from reference TRBV5-1 and TRBJ1-3): KAGVTQTPRYLIKTRGQQVTLSCSPISGHRSVSWYQQTPGQGLQFLFEYFSETQRNKGNFPGRFSGRQFSNSRSEMNVSTLELGDSALYLCASSSDRGPGNTIYFGEGSWLTVV.

The chain employs TRBV10-3 and TRBJ1-1; D is perhaps TRBD1 (5 bases). The CDR3 totals 14 residues. Deletions cut 10 bases from V and 0 bases from J, with 15 bases between. Germline values: CDR1 ENHRY, CDR2 SYGVKD. CDR3 region: CATAGGALNTEAFF. CDR3 DNA sequence: TGTGCCACCGCGGGGGGTGCGCTGAACACTGAAGCTTTCTTT.

The V and J genes are TRBV5-1 and TRBJ1-1; no clear D. Per the germline V gene, CDR1 is SGHRS and CDR2 is YFSETQ. The CDR3 is 11 amino acids. V lost 4 bases and J 8 bases, leaving 9 bases between the germline ends. The CDR3, as DNA: TGCGCCAGCAGCCTCTTTGGGGAAGCTTTCTTT. Protein sequence: CASSLFGEAFF.

CDR3 nucleotides: TGTGCCAGCAACGGAGTCCGGACAGGGGAAGAAAAACTGTTTTTT. Translated, it gives CASNGVRTGEEKLFF. V gene TRBV28 combines with J gene TRBJ1-4; 9 positions agree with TRBD1. This CDR3 is 15 amino acids long. V shed 7 bases and J 8 bases; nucleotides not matched to a gene: 11. Germline lookup yields CDR1 MDHEN and CDR2 SYDVKM.

This clone was detected a few times. This chain links TRBV29-1 with TRBJ1-2, with D unclear. CDR1 SQVTM and CDR2 ANQGSEA come from the germline V gene. The ends were cut back, 1 base at V and 6 bases at J, with 6 bases in the middle. The CDR3 is made up of 11 amino acids. CDR3 nucleotides: TGCAGCGTTGAAGTGGGGAATGGCTACACCTTC. This sequence encodes CSVEVGNGYTF.